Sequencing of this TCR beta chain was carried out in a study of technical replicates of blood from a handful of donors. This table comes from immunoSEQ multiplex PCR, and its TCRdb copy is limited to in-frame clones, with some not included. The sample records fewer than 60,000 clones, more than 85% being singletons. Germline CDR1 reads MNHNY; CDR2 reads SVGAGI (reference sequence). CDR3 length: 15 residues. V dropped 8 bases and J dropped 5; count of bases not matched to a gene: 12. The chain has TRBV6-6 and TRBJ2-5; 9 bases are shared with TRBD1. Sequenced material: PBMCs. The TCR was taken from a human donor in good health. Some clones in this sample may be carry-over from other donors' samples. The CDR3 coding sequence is TGTGCCAGCTTTCGGGGACAGGGTTTCTTGGAGACCCAGTACTTC. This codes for CASFRGQGFLETQYF.